This record looks at one T cell receptor (beta chain) sequence and its context. The PCR used 60 Vbeta and 13 Jbeta primers. Method: immunoSEQ multiplex PCR; TCRdb's copy keeps in-frame clones and lacks some. The profile shows 150,000 to 200,000 clones, about 80% of them singletons. The sample comes from a study of cytomegalovirus exposure and HLA in healthy donors. CDR1 is SNHLY and CDR2 is FYNNEI in the germline V gene. V gave up 2 bases and J gave up 0 bases, with 5 bases separating them. CDR3 length equals 14 residues. The sequence was collected from a woman aged 45-59 years in good health and CMV-seropositive. V is TRBV2 and J is TRBJ1-5, with D possibly TRBD1 on 5 matching bases. Sequencing input: PBMCs. The CDR3 loop reads CASSETGSNQPQHF. The CDR3 DNA reads TGTGCCAGCAGTGAAACAGGTAGCAATCAGCCCCAGCATTTT.